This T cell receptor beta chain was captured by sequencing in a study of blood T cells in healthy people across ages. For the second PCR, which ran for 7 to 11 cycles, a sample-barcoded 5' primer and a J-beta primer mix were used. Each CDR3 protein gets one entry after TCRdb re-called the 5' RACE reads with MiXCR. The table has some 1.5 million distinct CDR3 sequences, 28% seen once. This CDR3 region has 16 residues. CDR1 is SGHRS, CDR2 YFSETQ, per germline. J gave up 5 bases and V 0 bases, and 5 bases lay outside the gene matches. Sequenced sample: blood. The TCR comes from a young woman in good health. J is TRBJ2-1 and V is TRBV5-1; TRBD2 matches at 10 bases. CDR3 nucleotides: TGCGCCAGCAGCTTGGCCCTAGCGGGGGATAACAATGAGCAGTTCTTC. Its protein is CASSLALAGDNNEQFF.